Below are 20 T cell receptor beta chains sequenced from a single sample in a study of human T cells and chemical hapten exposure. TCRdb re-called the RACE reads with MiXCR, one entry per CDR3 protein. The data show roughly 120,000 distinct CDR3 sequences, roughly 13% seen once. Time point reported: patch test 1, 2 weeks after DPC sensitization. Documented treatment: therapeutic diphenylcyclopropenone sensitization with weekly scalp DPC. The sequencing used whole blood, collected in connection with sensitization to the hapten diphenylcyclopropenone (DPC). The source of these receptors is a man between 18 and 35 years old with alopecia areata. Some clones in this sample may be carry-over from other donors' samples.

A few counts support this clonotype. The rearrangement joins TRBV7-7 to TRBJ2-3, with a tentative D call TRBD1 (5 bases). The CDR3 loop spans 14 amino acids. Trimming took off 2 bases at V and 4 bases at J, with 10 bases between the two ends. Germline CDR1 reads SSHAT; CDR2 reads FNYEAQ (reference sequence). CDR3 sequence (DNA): TGTGCCAGCAGCTTAAGTAGGGGTGCAGATACGCAGTATTTT. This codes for CASSLSRGADTQYF.

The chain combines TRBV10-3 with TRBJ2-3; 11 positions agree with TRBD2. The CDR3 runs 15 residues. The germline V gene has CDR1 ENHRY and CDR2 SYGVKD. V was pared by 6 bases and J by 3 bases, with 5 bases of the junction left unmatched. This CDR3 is CAIRGLAAYTDTQYF. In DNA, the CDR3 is TGTGCCATCAGGGGACTAGCGGCTTATACAGATACGCAGTATTTT.

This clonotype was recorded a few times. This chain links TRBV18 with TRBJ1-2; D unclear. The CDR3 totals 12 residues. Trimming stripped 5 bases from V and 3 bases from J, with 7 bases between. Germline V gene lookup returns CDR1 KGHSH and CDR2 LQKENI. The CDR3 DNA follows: TGTGCCAGCTCAATGGACTACTATGGCTACACCTTC. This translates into CASSMDYYGYTF.

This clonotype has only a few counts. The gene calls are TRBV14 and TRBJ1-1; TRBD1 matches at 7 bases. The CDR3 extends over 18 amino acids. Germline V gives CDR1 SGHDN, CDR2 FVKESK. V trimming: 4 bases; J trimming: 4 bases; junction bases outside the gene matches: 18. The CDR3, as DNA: TGTGCCAGCAGCCCATTGGTTTATCCAGGGGGAGTCCTCACTGAAGCTTTCTTT. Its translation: CASSPLVYPGGVLTEAFF.

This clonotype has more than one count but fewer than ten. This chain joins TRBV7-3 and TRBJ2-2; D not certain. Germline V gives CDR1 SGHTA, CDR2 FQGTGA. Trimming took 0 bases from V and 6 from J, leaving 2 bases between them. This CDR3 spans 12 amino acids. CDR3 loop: CASSLTSGELFF. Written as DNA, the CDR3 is TGTGCCAGCAGCTTAACTTCCGGGGAGCTGTTTTTT.

The CDR3 DNA sequence: TGTGCCAGTAGTCCGGGACATGTATACAATGAGCAGTTCTTC. Its translation: CASSPGHVYNEQFF. The chain carries TRBV19 and TRBJ2-1; possible D gene TRBD1, 6 bases. The V and J ends lost 5 bases and 4 bases respectively, with 12 bases between them. The germline V gene encodes CDR1 LNHDA and CDR2 SQIVND (reference sequence). The CDR3 totals 14 residues.

CDR3 sequence (DNA): TGCGCCAGCAGCCAGCGGGGGCAGGCCACCGGGGAGCTGTTTTTT. This gives the protein CASSQRGQATGELFF. The chain joins TRBV4-3 to TRBJ2-2, with a weak D call TRBD2 (7 bases). Trimming removed 3 bases from V and 4 bases from J, with 12 bases in between. The CDR3 loop spans 15 amino acids. Per the germline V gene, CDR1 is LGHNA and CDR2 is YSLEER.

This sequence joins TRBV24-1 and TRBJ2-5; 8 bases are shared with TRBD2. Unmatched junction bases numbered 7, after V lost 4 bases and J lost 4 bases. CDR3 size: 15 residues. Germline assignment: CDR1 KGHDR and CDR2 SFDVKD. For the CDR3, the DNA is TGTGCCACCAGTGACTCTCGGGGGGGGCGAGAGACCCAGTACTTC. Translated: CATSDSRGGRETQYF.

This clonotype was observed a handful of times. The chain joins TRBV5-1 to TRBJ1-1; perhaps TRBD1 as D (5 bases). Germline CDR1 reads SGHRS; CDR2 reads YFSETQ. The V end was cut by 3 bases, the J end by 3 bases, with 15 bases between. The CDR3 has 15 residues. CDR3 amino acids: CASSSKQVGDTEAFF. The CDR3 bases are TGCGCCAGCAGCTCAAAACAGGTAGGAGACACTGAAGCTTTCTTT.

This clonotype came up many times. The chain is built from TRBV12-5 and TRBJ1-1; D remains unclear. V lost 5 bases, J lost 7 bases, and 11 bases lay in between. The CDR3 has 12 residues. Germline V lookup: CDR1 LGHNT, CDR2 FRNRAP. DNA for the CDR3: TGTGCTAGTGGTCCCCTAGCTAGTGAAGCTTTCTTT. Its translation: CASGPLASEAFF. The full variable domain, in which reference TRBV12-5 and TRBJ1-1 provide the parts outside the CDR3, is DARVTQTPRHKVTEMGQEVTMRCQPILGHNTVFWYRQTMMQGLELLAYFRNRAPLDDSGMPKDRFSAEMPDATLATLKIQPSEPRDSAVYFCASGPLASEAFFGQGTRLTVV.

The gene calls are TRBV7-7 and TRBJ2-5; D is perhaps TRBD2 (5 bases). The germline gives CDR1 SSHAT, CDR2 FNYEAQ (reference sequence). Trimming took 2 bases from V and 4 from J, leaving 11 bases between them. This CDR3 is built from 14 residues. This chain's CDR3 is CASSLNPEGETQYF. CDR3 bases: TGTGCCAGCAGCTTAAATCCAGAGGGAGAGACCCAGTACTTC.

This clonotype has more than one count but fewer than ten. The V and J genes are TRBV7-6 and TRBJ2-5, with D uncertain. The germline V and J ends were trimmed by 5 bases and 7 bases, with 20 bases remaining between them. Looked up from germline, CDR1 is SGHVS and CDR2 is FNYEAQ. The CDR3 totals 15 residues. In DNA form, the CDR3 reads TGTGCCAGCAGCGACCCGCGTCTGCCCGACGGGACCCAGTACTTC. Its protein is CASSDPRLPDGTQYF.

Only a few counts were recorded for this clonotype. In DNA form, the CDR3 reads TGTGCCAGCAGTTTACTGGACAAGCAAGAGACCCAGTACTTC. As protein: CASSLLDKQETQYF. The chain carries TRBV28 and TRBJ2-5; possible D gene TRBD1, 5 bases. Germline CDR1 reads MDHEN; CDR2 reads SYDVKM. The CDR3 extends over 14 amino acids. Deletions cut 2 bases from V and 2 bases from J, with 9 bases between.

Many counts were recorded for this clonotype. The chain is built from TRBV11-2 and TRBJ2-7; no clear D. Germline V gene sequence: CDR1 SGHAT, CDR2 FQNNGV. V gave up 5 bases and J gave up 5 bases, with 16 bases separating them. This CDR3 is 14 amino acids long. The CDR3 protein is CASSHHAGGNEQYV. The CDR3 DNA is TGTGCCAGCAGCCACCACGCTGGTGGGAACGAGCAGTACGTC.

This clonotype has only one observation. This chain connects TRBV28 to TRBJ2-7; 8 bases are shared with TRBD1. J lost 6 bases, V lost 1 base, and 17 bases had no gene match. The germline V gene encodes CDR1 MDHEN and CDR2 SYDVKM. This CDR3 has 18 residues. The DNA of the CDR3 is TGTGCCAGCAGTTTATTACCCCCCGTGGGCAGGGGGCAAGGCGAGCAGTACTTC. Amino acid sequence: CASSLLPPVGRGQGEQYF.

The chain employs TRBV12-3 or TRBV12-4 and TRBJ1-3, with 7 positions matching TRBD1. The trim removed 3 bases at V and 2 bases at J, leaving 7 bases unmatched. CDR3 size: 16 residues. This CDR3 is CASSFSTGATGNTIYF. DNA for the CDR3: TGTGCCAGCAGTTTCTCCACAGGGGCTACTGGAAACACCATATATTTT.

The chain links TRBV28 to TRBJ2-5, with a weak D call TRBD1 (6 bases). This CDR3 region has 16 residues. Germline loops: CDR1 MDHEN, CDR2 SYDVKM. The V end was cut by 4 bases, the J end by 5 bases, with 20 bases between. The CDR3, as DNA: TGTGCCAGCAGTTCGCACTTGTTGACAGGCAGGGAGACCCAGTACTTC. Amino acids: CASSSHLLTGRETQYF.

CDR3 region: CASSETGTSGGTQFF. The CDR3 nucleotides read TGTGCCAGCAGTGAGACCGGGACTAGCGGGGGAACTCAGTTCTTC. The J gene is TRBJ2-1, the V gene TRBV12-3 or TRBV12-4, with 14 bases that match TRBD2. The V gene end was trimmed by 5 bases and the J gene end by 13 bases; junction bases not matched to a gene: 10. The CDR3 covers 15 residues.

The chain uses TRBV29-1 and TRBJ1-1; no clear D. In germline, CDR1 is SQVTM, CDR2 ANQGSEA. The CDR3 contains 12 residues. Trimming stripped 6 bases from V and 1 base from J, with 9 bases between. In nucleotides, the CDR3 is TGCAGCGTGGGTCAGACGAACACTGAAGCTTTCTTT. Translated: CSVGQTNTEAFF.

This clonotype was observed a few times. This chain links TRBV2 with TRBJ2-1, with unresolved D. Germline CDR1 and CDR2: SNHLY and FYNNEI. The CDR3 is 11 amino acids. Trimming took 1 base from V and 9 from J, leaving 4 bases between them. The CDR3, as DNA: TGTGCCAGCAGTGAAGGGGGTGAGCAGTTCTTC. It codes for CASSEGGEQFF.